Below, one TCR beta chain is given with its context. This sample was taken from a study of blood T cell repertoires in COVID-19. Repertoires were generated with immunoSEQ multiplex PCR, while TCRdb's copy carries only in-frame clones and drops some. The sample holds 110,000 or so clones, approximately 80% seen once. V gave up 3 bases and J gave up 9 bases; unmatched junction bases: 15. Germline V gene data show CDR1 as SGHKS and CDR2 as YYEKEE (reference sequence). The CDR3 totals 16 residues. Material for sequencing was peripheral blood. This clonotype originated in a woman aged 40 to 49 with acute or convalescent COVID-19. The rearrangement joins TRBV5-5 to TRBJ2-1; TRBD1 agrees at 7 bases. Written as DNA, the CDR3 is TGTGCCAGCAGCTACGAGGGGGCACTGCGTGTAGGTGAGCAGTTCTTC. It is translated as CASSYEGALRVGEQFF.